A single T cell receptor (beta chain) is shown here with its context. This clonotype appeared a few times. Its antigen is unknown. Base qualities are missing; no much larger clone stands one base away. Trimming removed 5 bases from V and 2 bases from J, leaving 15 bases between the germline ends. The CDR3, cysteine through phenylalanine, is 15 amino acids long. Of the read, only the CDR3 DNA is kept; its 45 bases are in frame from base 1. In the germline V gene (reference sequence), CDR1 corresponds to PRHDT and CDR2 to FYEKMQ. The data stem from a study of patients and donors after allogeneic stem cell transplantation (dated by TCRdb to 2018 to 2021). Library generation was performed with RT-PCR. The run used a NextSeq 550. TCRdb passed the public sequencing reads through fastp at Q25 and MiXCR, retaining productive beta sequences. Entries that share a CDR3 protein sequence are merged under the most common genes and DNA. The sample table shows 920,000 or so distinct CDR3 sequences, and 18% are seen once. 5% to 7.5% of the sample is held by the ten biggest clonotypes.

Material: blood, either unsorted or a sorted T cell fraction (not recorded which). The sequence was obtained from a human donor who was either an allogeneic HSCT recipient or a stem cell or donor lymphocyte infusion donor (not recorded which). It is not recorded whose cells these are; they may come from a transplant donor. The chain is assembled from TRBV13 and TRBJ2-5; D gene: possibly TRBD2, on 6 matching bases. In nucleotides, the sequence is TGTGCCAGCAGCGACATTATAGCGGCTCAAGAGACCCAGTACTTC. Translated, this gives CASSDIIAAQETQYF. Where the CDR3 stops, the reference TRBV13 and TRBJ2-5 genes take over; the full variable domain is AAGVIQSPRHLIKEKRETATLKCYPIPRHDTVYWYQQGPGQDPQFLISFYEKMQSDKGSIPDRFSAQQFSDYHSELNMSSLELGDSALYFCASSDIIAAQETQYFGPGTRLLVL.